The T cell receptor (beta chain) described here comes from a study of T cell responses to AZD1222 COVID-19 vaccine. Study-wide results and caveats: In a largely white British group with more females than males, clonal diversity was possibly underestimated. With two AZD1222 doses given, Spike-specific TCR breadth and depth both rose. Only after the peak T cell response were repertoires sampled. Spike-wide coverage was observed for vaccine-associated CD4 TCRs, with dominant responses at 160-218 and 743-854.

TCRdb's copy holds only in-frame clones and misses some; the assay was immunoSEQ multiplex PCR. The sample includes 130,000 to 150,000 clones, around 88% of them seen just once. Germline assignment: CDR1 SGHTA and CDR2 FQGNSA. The V and J ends lost 4 bases and 1 base respectively, with 13 bases between them. CDR3 size: 15 residues. Points on this clone: What it binds is not known.

The chain is built from TRBV7-2 and TRBJ1-1; a possible D gene is TRBD1 (6 bases). The sequence was obtained from an adult in good health. This specimen was peripheral blood, taken on day 0 of MenACWY control vaccination. CDR3 sequence: CASSSPRGGNTEAFF. The CDR3 DNA is TGTGCCAGCAGCTCCCCCAGAGGGGGGAACACTGAAGCTTTCTTT. The variable domain in full, completed from reference TRBV7-2 and TRBJ1-1, reads GAGVSQSPSNKVTEKGKDVELRCDPISGHTALYWYRQSLGQGLEFLIYFQGNSAPDKSGLPSDRFSAERTGGSVSTLTIQRTQQEDSAVYLCASSSPRGGNTEAFFGQGTRLTVV.